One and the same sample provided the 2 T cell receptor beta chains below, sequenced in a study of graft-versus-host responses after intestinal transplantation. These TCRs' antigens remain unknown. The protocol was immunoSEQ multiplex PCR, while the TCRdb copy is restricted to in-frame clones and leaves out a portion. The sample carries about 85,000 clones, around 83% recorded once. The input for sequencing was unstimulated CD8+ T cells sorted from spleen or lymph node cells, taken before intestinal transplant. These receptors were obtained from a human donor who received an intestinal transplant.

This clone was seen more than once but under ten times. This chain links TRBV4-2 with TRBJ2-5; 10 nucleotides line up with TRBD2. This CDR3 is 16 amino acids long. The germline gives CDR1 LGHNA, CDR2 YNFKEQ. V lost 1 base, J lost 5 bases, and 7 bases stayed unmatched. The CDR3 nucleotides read TGTGCCAGCAGCCAAGCGGGAGCGGGACTAGCGGAGACCCAGTACTTC. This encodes CASSQAGAGLAETQYF.

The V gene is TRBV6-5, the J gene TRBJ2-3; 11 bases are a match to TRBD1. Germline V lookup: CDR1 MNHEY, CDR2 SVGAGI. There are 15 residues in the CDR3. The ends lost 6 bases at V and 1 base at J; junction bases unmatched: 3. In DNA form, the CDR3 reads TGTGCCAGCAGCCGGACAGGGGGCGGCACAGATACGCAGTATTTT. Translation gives CASSRTGGGTDTQYF.